This T cell receptor beta chain originates from a study of cytomegalovirus exposure and HLA in healthy donors (dated by TCRdb to 2015 to 2018). In terms of the full investigation: In an earlier analysis of under 750 of the donors, around 290 Gb of sequence data and approximately 120 million unique TCR beta sequences from roughly 200 million T cells were reported. Around 320 gigabases of sequencing data and tens of millions of unique TCR sequences were included in an early release covering around 650 HLA-typed donors. Among the approximately 400 genotyped donors, around 79% belonged to the genetic ancestry cluster associated with self-reported Caucasian donors. The aim of the study was to test whether cataloging public T cell receptors could identify signatures of past pathogen exposure. The study used immunosequencing to profile the T cell repertoires of approximately 630 subjects and linked those repertoires to cytomegalovirus serostatus. In addition to the first cohort of approximately 650 subjects, a separate validation cohort of approximately 130 different subjects was used. High-throughput TCR immunosequencing, statistical association of individual TCRs with disease status, and machine learning were combined to predict cytomegalovirus infection status. A later analysis re-examined previously published TCR beta repertoires from more than 600 donors and added high-resolution HLA genotyping to investigate patterns of TCR occurrence. In the later analysis, no new phenotypic data were used to find candidate immune exposures; instead, reliance was placed on TCR beta sequences and their occurrence across donors. An earlier analysis of 587 of the donors applied high-throughput TCR beta sequencing to assess whether each TCR beta V gene segment acted as functional or pseudogenic. Donor age, sex, ethnicity and CMV serostatus were compiled alongside the repertoire data. In a later genetic analysis, genome-wide SNP genotypes for about three fifths of the roughly 670 donors were used, and that subset was treated as a discovery cohort. All discovery cohort repertoires had been generated on a single sequencing platform. Both class I and class II loci were covered by HLA typing, at four-digit resolution. Typing coverage varied by locus: roughly 620-640 donors for A, B, C, DRB1 and DQB1; about 520 for DQA1; approximately 570 for DPA1; 450 to 480 for DPB1. Roughly 5 DR-DQ haplotypes were handled as single units for association and clustering because linkage in the cohort was strong. Across some 400 genotyped donors of the cohort, an average of about 240,000 unique TCR beta nucleotide sequences per donor were sequenced, and roughly 20% of those sequences were non-productive.

The cohort consisted of 650 to 700 healthy bone marrow donors. Cohort members were all nominally healthy when sampled, although unrecorded immune exposures were likely present. The donor was CMV seropositive and was included in the group of 289 seropositive cohort members. A peripheral blood sample was collected from each donor, and TCR beta sequencing was performed on peripheral blood mononuclear cells. Genomic DNA was extracted from the blood cell samples with the Qiagen DNeasy Blood Extraction Kit. CDR1 and CDR2, looked up from the germline V gene, are MGHDK and SYGVNS. Trimming takes 6 bases off V and 7 bases off J; junction bases not matched to a gene: 14. Including the terminal cysteine and phenylalanine, the CDR3 comprises 16 residues. The kept DNA is CDR3 alone, 48 bases in frame from the first base. Library preparation employed the immunoSEQ multiplex PCR assay. A mixture of 60 forward primers for TCR Vbeta segments and 13 reverse primers for TCR Jbeta segments was used in the multiplex PCR. Amplification of the CDR3 region of rearranged TCR beta genes was performed with a multiplex PCR assay on genomic DNA. Amplified TCR beta libraries were sequenced as 87-base-pair reads on the Illumina HiSeq System. The original methods were these. Across the 700 or so repertoires, a later analysis counted about 81 million unique TCR beta chains, 9.5 million to 13 million of which were shared by at least two donors. Raw reads were error-corrected and collapsed into unique sequences by a nearest-neighbor algorithm in which closely related sequences were merged to remove PCR and sequencing errors. Alignment of CDR3 sequences to IMGT reference sequences was used to assign V, D and J gene segments. Each retained sequence needed at least a six-nucleotide match to both a V gene segment and a J gene segment. Rearrangements were classified as productive when the CDR3 lacked stop codons and remained in frame with V and J, and all other rearrangements were classified as non-productive. Following IMGT convention, CDR3 was defined as the stretch from the second conserved V-encoded cysteine to the conserved J-encoded phenylalanine. In an earlier analysis of around 640 of the donors, sequences lacking an unambiguous match to a single V gene segment were excluded. An earlier analysis of 587 of the donors classified V segments as functional when productive rearrangements were above 56.7% and as segregating when the standard deviation between donors was above 5%. To diagnose cytomegalovirus status from the catalog of TCR beta chain sequences, a statistical classification framework was built. V and J gene assignment, in a later analysis, came from comparing TCR nucleotide sequences with IMGT/GENE-DB human TR gene sequences. In a later analysis, CDR3 sequences and most-parsimonious VDJ recombination scenarios were assigned using the TCRdist pipeline. In a later analysis, every TCR beta chain was defined by the combination of its CDR3 amino acid sequence and its V-gene family, and reads without a unique V-gene family were dropped. To address suspected cross-contamination and a sequencing artifact, a later analysis removed a few hundred highly shared, low-generation-probability nucleotide sequences. In a later analysis, a clonal expansion index for each public chain was calculated from normalized within-repertoire ranks of inferred template counts. In a later analysis, generation probabilities were computed using a VDJ recombination model fitted to out-of-frame rearrangements, and the results were checked against IGoR. In a later analysis, TCR-TCR, TCR-HLA and TCR-CMV co-occurrence was scored with hypergeometric tests, and a repertoire-size bias correction was applied to TCR pairs. To estimate false discovery rates, a later analysis permuted the HLA or CMV assignments 20 times. In a later analysis, co-occurring TCRs were grouped using DBSCAN, and TCRdist sequence similarity was added for clustering within HLA-allele-positive subsets. Co-occurrence clustering excluded repertoires with fewer than 30,000 or more than 120,000 public chains, plus five with anomalous nucleotide sharing. TCRdb re-hosts the immuneACCESS table, in-frame sequences only. Its copies lack some clones; in the studies checked, an unresolved V gene accounts for under half of them, and the cause for the rest is not known. The V and J calls and clone size were taken over from that table, and D and trimming were inferred from the DNA. This sample is represented by about 130,000 clones; around 74% of them were singletons. The ten biggest clones cover 4.3% of the sample.

A note on this clone: Its antigen is currently not known. Per-base quality was not reported, and no clone a single base away is much larger than it.

General conclusions and limits of the study: Because counts were too low, seventeen rarely observed V segments, including chromosome 9 orphons, were excluded from the earlier analysis of some 540 of the donors. In a later analysis, HLA-associated TCR beta chains were found to be more clonally expanded and to have lower generation probabilities than equally common non-associated chains. It was suggested by the authors that the approach could potentially be generalized to other disease states and immunological phenotypes. Because HLA typing was unavailable for some donors at each locus, only the typed subset was used in association tests. The classifier was reported to diagnose cytomegalovirus status with high specificity and sensitivity in both the original cohort and the validation cohort. Correlated functional status among segregating V segments might reflect linkage disequilibrium, but an unknown experimental factor could not be ruled out. A later analysis reported that several top co-occurrence clusters appeared linked to parvovirus B19, influenza, CMV and Epstein-Barr virus. In vitro tests confirmed that three of the cytomegalovirus-associated TCR beta chains recognize cytomegalovirus antigens. In this cohort, only TCR beta chains were sequenced, and detectable features were limited by the absence of alpha or paired-chain data. A later analysis found that most CMV-associated TCR beta chains appeared HLA-restricted, with HLA associations seemingly driven largely by CMV exposure. When HLA alleles, especially DR and DQ, strongly co-occurred, TCR associations were difficult to assign to individual alleles. In a later analysis, TCR association rates were found to vary across HLA loci, with the most associated TCRs seen for DRB1 alleles and the fewest for HLA-C alleles. A further reported finding was that TCR beta sequences accurately predicted the HLA-A and HLA-B alleles for most subjects in the first cohort. Most TCR sequences were observed very rarely across donors, whereas some public TCRs were present in many individuals. The presence/absence analyses assumed that sequencing depth was roughly uniform across donors, and that assumption may not be true. For the cohort, immune exposure information was limited to CMV serostatus. Some IMGT-functional V segments, including TRBV6-2 and TRBV6-3, could not be distinguished by the 87-base-pair reads and were therefore excluded. A later genetic analysis associated a missense DCLRE1C variant with V-gene and J-gene trimming of TCR beta chains, and an independent cohort replicated the association. A later genetic analysis reported fewer N-insertions in productive TCRs among donors in an Asian-associated ancestry cluster than the roughly 670-donor mean. A group of highly shared sequence variants was considered likely to be a technical artifact of the sequencing pipeline. The study gave a list of about 150 TCR beta chains associated with cytomegalovirus. Specific HLA alleles were associated with some 15,000 TCR beta sequences at a false discovery rate of 0.05 in a later analysis. In an earlier analysis of over 550 of the donors, most TCR beta V segments were observed in productive rearrangements about 87% or about 30% of the time, broadly matching IMGT annotations.

Material: PBMCs. The V gene is TRBV25-1 and the J gene is TRBJ2-1, and TRBD2 matches 8 of the central bases. This sequence originates from a man between 18 and 29 years old in good health and CMV-seropositive. CDR3 loop: CASSPTGGRGGNEQFF. The DNA is as follows: TGTGCCAGCAGCCCAACGGGAGGCCGGGGGGGAAATGAGCAGTTCTTC.